This T cell receptor beta chain is drawn from a study of T cell repertoires in cytomegalovirus infection. Study-wide context: Public signatures in TCR beta pointed to CMV infection and matching HLA type. Study findings and constraints: Accumulated public TCR beta family frequency recognized individuals carrying CMV together with the relevant HLA. It was HLA-C-restricted CMV-specific TCR beta clonotypes that dominated the response ex vivo.

The germline CDR1 and CDR2 sequences are SSHAT and FNYEAQ (reference sequence). The CDR3 contains 14 residues. TCRdb fed the reads into MiXCR, producing one record per CDR3 protein. The sample records about 900,000 distinct CDR3 sequences, around a third being singletons. Note on this clonotype: Antigen specificity is unknown. Germline and junction disagree at one end, which may indicate a read error.

The material was cultured CD8+ T cells from PBMCs, obtained from culture after CMV antigen stimulation. The source of this sequence is a human donor in good health (CMV status not recorded). Some clones in this sample may be carry-over from other donors' samples. The chain uses TRBV7-7 and TRBJ2-5; D tentatively fits TRBD1 or TRBD2 (5 bases each). The CDR3 nucleotides read TGTGCTAGCAGCATGGGACGGACCCAAGAGACCCAGTACTTC. It yields the protein CASSMGRTQETQYF. Combining the CDR3 with reference TRBV7-7 and TRBJ2-5 gives the whole variable domain GAGVSQSPRYKVTKRGQDVTLRCDPISSHATLYWYQQALGQGPEFLTYFNYEAQPDKSGLPSDRFSAERPEGSISTLTIQRTEQRDSAMYRCASSMGRTQETQYFGPGTRLLVL.